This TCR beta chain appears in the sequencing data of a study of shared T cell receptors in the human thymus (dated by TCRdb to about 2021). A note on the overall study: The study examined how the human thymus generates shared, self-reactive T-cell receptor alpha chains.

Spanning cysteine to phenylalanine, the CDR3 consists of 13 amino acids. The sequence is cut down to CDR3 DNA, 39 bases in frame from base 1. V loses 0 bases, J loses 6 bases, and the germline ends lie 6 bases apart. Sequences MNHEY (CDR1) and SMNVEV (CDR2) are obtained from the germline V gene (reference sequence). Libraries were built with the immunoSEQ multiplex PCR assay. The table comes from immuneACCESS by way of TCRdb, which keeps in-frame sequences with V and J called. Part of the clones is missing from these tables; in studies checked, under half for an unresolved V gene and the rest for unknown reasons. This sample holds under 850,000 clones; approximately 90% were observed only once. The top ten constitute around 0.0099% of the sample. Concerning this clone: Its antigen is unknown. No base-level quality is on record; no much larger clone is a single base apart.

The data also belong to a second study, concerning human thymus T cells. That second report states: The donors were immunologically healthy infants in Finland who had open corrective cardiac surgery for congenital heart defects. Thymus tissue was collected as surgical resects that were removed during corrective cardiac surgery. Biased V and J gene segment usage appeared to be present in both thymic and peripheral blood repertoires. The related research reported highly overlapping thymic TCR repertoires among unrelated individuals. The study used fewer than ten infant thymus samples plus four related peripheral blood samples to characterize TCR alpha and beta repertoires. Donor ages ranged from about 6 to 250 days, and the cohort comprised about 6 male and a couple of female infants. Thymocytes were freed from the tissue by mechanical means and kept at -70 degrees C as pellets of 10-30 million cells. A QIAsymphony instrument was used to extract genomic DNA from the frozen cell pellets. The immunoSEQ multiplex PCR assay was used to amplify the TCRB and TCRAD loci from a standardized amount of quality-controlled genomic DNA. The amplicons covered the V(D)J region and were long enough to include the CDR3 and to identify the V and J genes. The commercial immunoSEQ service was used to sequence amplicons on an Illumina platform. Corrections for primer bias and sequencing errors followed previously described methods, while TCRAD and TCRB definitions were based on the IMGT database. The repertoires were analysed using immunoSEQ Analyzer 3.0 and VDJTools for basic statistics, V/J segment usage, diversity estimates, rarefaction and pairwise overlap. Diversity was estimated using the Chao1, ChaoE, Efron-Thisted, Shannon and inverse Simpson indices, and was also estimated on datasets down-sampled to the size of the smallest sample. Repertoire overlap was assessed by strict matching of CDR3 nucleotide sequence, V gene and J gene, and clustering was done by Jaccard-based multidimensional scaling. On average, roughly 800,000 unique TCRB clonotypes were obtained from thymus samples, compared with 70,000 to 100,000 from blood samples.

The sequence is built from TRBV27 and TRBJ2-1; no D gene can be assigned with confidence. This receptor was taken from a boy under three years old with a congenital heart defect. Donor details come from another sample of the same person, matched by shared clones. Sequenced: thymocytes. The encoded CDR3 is CASSLSPGNEQFF. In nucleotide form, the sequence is TGTGCCAGCAGTTTATCCCCCGGCAATGAGCAGTTCTTC.